This T cell receptor (beta chain) came from a study of blood T cell repertoires in COVID-19. Data came from immunoSEQ multiplex PCR; TCRdb stores just in-frame clones and leaves some out. The data hold some 170,000 clones, with 82% observed a single time. This clone has only a few counts. The CDR3 covers 13 residues. The ends lost 6 bases at V and 5 bases at J; junction bases unmatched: 4. CDR1 KGHSH and CDR2 LQKENI come from the germline V gene. The sequence was collected from a woman aged 70-85 years with acute or convalescent COVID-19. The chain carries TRBV18 and TRBJ1-1; 9 nucleotides align to TRBD1. Sequenced material: peripheral blood. The CDR3 loop is CASSQQGATEAFF. The CDR3, as DNA: TGTGCCAGCTCTCAACAGGGGGCAACTGAAGCTTTCTTT.